This TCR beta chain was sequenced for a study of T cell responses to AZD1222 COVID-19 vaccine. TCRdb's copy holds only in-frame clones and misses some; the assay was immunoSEQ multiplex PCR. The top ten hold 8% to 9.5% of the sample, which has about 110,000 clones, 80% to 95% seen once. This CDR3 region has 14 residues. The V end lost 5 bases, the J end lost 4 bases, and 15 bases lay between the germline ends. In germline, CDR1 is SGHRS, CDR2 YFSETQ. Source: peripheral blood, taken 28 days after the second AZD1222 dose. The receptor's source is an adult who received the AZD1222 COVID-19 vaccine. V is TRBV5-1 and J is TRBJ1-2; D unresolved. CDR3 residues: CASSPDGSSYGYTF. CDR3 bases: TGCGCCAGCAGTCCCGACGGATCCAGCTATGGCTACACCTTC.